This TCR beta chain was obtained from a study of shared clonotypes between healthy human individuals. This CDR3 contains 14 residues. V lost 3 bases, J lost 3 bases, and 9 bases lay in between. Germline V gives CDR1 SNHLY, CDR2 FYNNEI. In the study's own analysis: Junction-only sequences without quality scores were provided by ImmunoSEQ, so filtering was different. Clones were sequenced by immunoSEQ multiplex PCR, and TCRdb holds only the in-frame ones, with some missing. That table supplies the V and J calls and clone size; D and trimming were determined from the DNA. The sample has about a million clones, roughly 77% seen once; the top ten hold more than 0.85%.

The chain employs TRBV2 and TRBJ1-3, with D unclear. The sample taken for sequencing was memory CD4+ T cells from PBMCs. Subset described: CD45RA-negative fraction. The origin of this receptor is a young man in good health. Some clones in this sample may be carry-over from other donors' samples. This CDR3 reads CASSESAIGNTIYF. CDR3 bases: TGTGCCAGCAGTGAGAGCGCAATTGGAAACACCATATATTTT.